This T cell receptor beta chain was recorded in a study of blood T cell repertoires in COVID-19. Researchers sorted participants into cohorts using their self-reported clinical history. People in the exposed group encountered a COVID-19 case within 2 weeks before entering the study. Sequencing was performed with immunoSEQ multiplex PCR; in TCRdb, only in-frame clones are kept and a portion is missing. There are 200,000 or so clones in the sample; roughly four fifths occur only once, and roughly 5% lies in the top ten. The ends lost 5 bases at V and 7 bases at J; junction bases unmatched: 3. The CDR3 runs to 14 residues. The germline V gene encodes CDR1 SEHNR and CDR2 FQNEAQ (reference sequence).

The clonotype originates from a woman aged 50 to 60 who had been exposed to COVID-19. The rearrangement uses TRBV7-9 and TRBJ1-4; 11 bases fit TRBD1. Sequenced: PBMCs or T cells enriched from blood (not recorded which). The CDR3 nucleotides are TGTGCCAGCAGCCCGGGACAGGGGGTTGAAAAACTGTTTTTT. This encodes CASSPGQGVEKLFF.